The clone carrying this T cell receptor (beta chain) was recorded a few times. Its antigen remains unknown. The study reverse transcribed the entire isolated RNA, so it sequenced expressed TCRB transcripts. Clones were sequenced by immunoSEQ multiplex PCR, and TCRdb holds only the in-frame ones, with some missing. The data contain some 120,000 clones, around a sixth of them singletons. This specimen belongs to a study of beta chain features in type 1 diabetes. Germline CDR1 reads SQVTM; CDR2 reads ANQGSEA. The length of the CDR3 is 14 residues. V was shortened by 7 bases and J by 4 bases, with 14 bases between the two germline ends. Study findings and constraints: A closer apparent resemblance between naive, central memory and Treg TCRB repertoires was seen in patients than in healthy donors. Moderate but significant shortening of TCRB CDR3s was recorded in all four CD4+ subsets from Type 1 diabetes patients.

The origin of this receptor is a man aged 18 to 35 with type 1 diabetes. J is TRBJ2-6 and V is TRBV29-1; the D gene could be TRBD1 or TRBD2 (5 bases each). Sequences were obtained from central memory CD4+ T cells from blood. CDR3 region: CSGRTGAGANVLTF. CDR3 in DNA: TGCAGCGGCCGGACCGGGGCCGGGGCCAACGTCCTGACTTTC.